This TCR beta chain was profiled in a study of T cells after yellow fever vaccination. TCRdb recomputed calls from the 5' RACE reads with MiXCR, one row per CDR3 protein. The sample yields more than 350,000 distinct CDR3 sequences, under 14% seen once. Trimming took off 4 bases at V and 5 bases at J, with 12 bases between the two ends. The CDR3 loop spans 14 amino acids. In germline, CDR1 is KGHDR, CDR2 SFDVKD. As for this clonotype: The target antigen is unknown.

Study-wide points: Repertoires obtained by FACS sorting could include abundant clonotypes that entered as contaminants from the bulk population. Just a small share of clonotypes turned up in the CD4 compartment as well as the CD8 compartment.

This receptor was identified in a man between 18 and 35 years old who received the YFV17D yellow fever vaccine. Sequencing was performed on PBMCs, taken on the day of the first yellow fever vaccination. The chain recombines TRBV24-1 with TRBJ2-3, with D unresolved. CDR3: CATSDPTTRDTQYF. In nucleotides, the CDR3 is TGTGCCACCAGTGACCCCACCACAAGAGATACGCAGTATTTT.